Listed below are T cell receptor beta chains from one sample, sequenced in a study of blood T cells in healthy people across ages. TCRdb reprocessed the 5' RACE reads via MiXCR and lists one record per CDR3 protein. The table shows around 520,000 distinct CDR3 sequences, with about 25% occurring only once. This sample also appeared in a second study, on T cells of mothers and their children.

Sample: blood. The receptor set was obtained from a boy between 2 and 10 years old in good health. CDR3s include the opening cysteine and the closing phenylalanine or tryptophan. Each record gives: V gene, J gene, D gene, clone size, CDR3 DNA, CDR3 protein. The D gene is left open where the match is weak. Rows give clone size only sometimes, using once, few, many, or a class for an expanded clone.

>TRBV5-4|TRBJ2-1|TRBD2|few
TGTGCCAGCAGCTCCTCCCCGGGACTAGCGGGAGGGAGCTCCTACAATGAGCAGTTCTTC
CASSSSPGLAGGSSYNEQFF
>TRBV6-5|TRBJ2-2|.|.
TGTGCCAGCAAAGATACGAACACCGGGGAGCTGTTTTTT
CASKDTNTGELFF
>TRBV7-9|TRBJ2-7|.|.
TGTGCCAGCAGTTCGAGCTTCTACGAGCAGTACTTC
CASSSSFYEQYF
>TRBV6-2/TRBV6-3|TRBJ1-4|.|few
TGTGCCAGCAGTTACTCGTACACCCTGGACGAAAAACTGTTTTTT
CASSYSYTLDEKLFF
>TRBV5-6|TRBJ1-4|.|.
TGTGCCAGCAGCTCTTTGGGTAATGAAAAACTGTTTTTT
CASSSLGNEKLFF
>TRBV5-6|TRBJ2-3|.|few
TGTGCCAGCAGCCCCGGGGTAGTAGACCCTAGCACAGATACGCAGTATTTT
CASSPGVVDPSTDTQYF
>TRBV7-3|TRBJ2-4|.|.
TGCCAGGCGGGAACCAAAAACATTCAGTACTTC
CQAGTKNIQYF
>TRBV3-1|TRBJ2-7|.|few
TGTGCCAGCAGCCAAGGTGGATCGGCCACCTACGAGCAGTACTTC
CASSQGGSATYEQYF
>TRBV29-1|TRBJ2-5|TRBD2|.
TGCAGCCCTATGGGACTAGCGGGAGAGACCCAGTACTTC
CSPMGLAGETQYF
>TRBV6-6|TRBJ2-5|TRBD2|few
TGTGCCACACAACTAGCGGGAGCGCAAGAGACCCAGTACTTC
CATQLAGAQETQYF
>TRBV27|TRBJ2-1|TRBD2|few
TGTGCCAGCAGTATCCAGCGGGAGACTTACAATGAGCAGTTCTTC
CASSIQRETYNEQFF
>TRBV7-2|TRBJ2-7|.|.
TGTGCCAGCAGCCCCACTACCCGTAGCTCCTACGAGCAGTACTTC
CASSPTTRSSYEQYF
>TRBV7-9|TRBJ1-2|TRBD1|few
TGTGCCAGCAGCTGGGCAGGGACAGGGGAGAGTGGCTACACCTTC
CASSWAGTGESGYTF
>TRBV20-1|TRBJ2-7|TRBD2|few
TGCAGTGCCGAAACTGGCGGGACTACCTACGAGCAGTACTTC
CSAETGGTTYEQYF
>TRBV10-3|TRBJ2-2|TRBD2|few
TGTGCCATCGGCGGGAGTAATGCCGGGGAGCTGTTTTTT
CAIGGSNAGELFF
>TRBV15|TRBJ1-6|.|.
TGTGCCACCAGCGGGGAAGGATCACCCCTCCACTTT
CATSGEGSPLHF
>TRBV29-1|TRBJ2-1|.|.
TGCAGCGAAAGGAGGGCGCCATACAATGAGCAGTTCTTC
CSERRAPYNEQFF
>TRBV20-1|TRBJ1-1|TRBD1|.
TGCAGTGCTTTCAGGGGGGCAGTAGGTGAAGCTTTCTTT
CSAFRGAVGEAFF
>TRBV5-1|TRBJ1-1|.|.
TGCGCCAGCAGCTTGGTCCAGGTTGGAGACATTGAAGCTTTCTTT
CASSLVQVGDIEAFF
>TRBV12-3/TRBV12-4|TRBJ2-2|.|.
TGTGCCAGCAGTTTAGAACAGATAAACACCGGGGAGCTGTTTTTT
CASSLEQINTGELFF
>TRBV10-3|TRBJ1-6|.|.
TGTGCCATCAGGGCTGGCCGGGACGATGTCTCACCCCTCCACTTT
CAIRAGRDDVSPLHF
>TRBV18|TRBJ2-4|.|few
TGTGCCAGCTCACCCTACCGAGGGCTTAAGGACATTCAGTACTTC
CASSPYRGLKDIQYF
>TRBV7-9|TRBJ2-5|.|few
TGTGCCAGCAGCTTAGCTCCGAAGGGCACGTCGGGGACCCAGTACTTC
CASSLAPKGTSGTQYF
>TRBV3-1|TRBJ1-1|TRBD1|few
TGTGCCAGCAGCCTGACAGGGGGCGCCCCTGAAGCTTTCTTT
CASSLTGGAPEAFF
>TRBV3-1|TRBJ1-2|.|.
TGTGCCAGCAGCCAGTACCAGGCAGGAGGCTACACCTTC
CASSQYQAGGYTF
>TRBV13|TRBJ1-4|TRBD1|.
TGTGCCAGCAGCTCCGCAGGGGGGAGTGGAAAACTGTTTTTT
CASSSAGGSGKLFF
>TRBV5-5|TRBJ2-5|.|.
TGTGCCAGCAGCTTGGAAACGCGGGCGTCCGACCGGGAGACCCAGTACTTC
CASSLETRASDRETQYF
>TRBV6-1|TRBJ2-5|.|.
TGTGCCAGCGTCGTTCCAGGGTCGGAGACCCAGTACTTC
CASVVPGSETQYF
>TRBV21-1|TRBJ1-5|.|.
TGTGCCAGCAGCCCGGGTTTGGAGGGCAATCAGCCCCAGCATTTT
CASSPGLEGNQPQHF
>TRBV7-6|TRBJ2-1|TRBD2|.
TGTGCCAGCAGCCTCCGGACTAGCCGAAGTTACAATGAGCAGTTCTTC
CASSLRTSRSYNEQFF
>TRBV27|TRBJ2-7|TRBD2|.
TGTGCCAGCAGTTTATCCTGGGGAGGGGTATTCGAGCAGTACTTC
CASSLSWGGVFEQYF
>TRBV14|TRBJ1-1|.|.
TGTGCCAGCAGCTCCGGGACATATGTCCCGGGCACTGAAGCTTTCTTT
CASSSGTYVPGTEAFF
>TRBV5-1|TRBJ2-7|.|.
TGCGCCAGCAGCTTGGGACTAGTCGGCGAGCAGTACTTC
CASSLGLVGEQYF
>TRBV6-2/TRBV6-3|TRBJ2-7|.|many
TGTGCCAGCACCCCGTCGAGCTCCTACGAGCAGTACTTC
CASTPSSSYEQYF
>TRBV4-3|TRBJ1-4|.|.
TGCGCCAGCAGCCAAGATCTTGAGGCGACTAATGAAAAACTGTTTTTT
CASSQDLEATNEKLFF
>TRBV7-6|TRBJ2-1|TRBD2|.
TGTGCCAGCAGCTTGGGGGGGTACCCCTACAATGAGCAGTTCTTC
CASSLGGYPYNEQFF
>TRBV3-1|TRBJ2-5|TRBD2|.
TGTGCCAGCAGCCGTCGAGGACTAGCGAAAGAGACCCAGTACTTC
CASSRRGLAKETQYF
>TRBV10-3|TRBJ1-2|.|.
TGTGCCATCAGTGGAAATGGTGTTGGCTACACCTTC
CAISGNGVGYTF